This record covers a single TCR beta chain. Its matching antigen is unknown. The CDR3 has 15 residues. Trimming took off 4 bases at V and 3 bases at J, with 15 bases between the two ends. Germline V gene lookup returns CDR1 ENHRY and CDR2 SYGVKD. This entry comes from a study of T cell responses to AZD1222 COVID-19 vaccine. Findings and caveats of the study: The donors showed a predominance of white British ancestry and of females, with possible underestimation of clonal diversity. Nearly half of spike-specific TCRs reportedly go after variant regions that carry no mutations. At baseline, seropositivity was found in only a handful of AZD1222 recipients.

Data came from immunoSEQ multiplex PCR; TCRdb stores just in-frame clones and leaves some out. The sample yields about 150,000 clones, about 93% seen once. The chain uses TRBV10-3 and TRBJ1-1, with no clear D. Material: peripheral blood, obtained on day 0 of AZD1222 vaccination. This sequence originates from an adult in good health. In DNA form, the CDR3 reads TGTGCCATCAGTGCGCTCCAACAAAGGGACACTGAAGCTTTCTTT. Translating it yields CAISALQQRDTEAFF.